Here is one T cell receptor beta chain with its context. Its antigen has not been determined. No base qualities exist here, and no much larger clone lies one base off it. These data belong to a study of cytomegalovirus exposure and HLA in healthy donors (dated by TCRdb to about 2017). About the study as a whole: In an earlier analysis of under 750 of the donors, 276 Gb of sequence data and roughly 100 million unique TCR beta sequences from 150 million to 200 million T cells were reported. The study aimed to test whether cataloging public T cell receptors could reveal signatures of past pathogen exposure. Class I and class II HLA loci were covered by the typing at four-digit resolution. In a later genetic analysis, genome-wide SNP genotypes for about 55% of the roughly 700 donors were used, and that subset was treated as a discovery cohort. In an earlier analysis of more than 550 of the donors, high-throughput TCR beta sequencing was used to judge whether each TCR beta V gene segment behaved as functional or pseudogenic. In a later analysis, previously published TCR beta repertoires from several hundred donors were re-analyzed and high-resolution HLA genotyping was added so that TCR occurrence patterns could be studied. Every discovery cohort repertoire had been produced on one sequencing platform. The number of typed donors differed by locus: roughly 629-640 for A, B, C, DRB1 and DQB1; 522 for DQA1; 606 for DPA1; and roughly 470 for DPB1. Along with the roughly 700-subject first cohort, a separate validation cohort of 120 different subjects was used. Alongside the repertoire data, information on donor age, sex, ethnicity and CMV serostatus was compiled. Among about 370 genotyped donors of the cohort, an average of about 220,000 unique TCR beta nucleotide sequences was sequenced per donor, of which 15% to 20% were non-productive. High-throughput TCR immunosequencing, statistical association of individual TCRs with disease status, and machine learning were combined to predict cytomegalovirus infection status. In the later analysis, no new phenotypic data were used to find candidate immune exposures; instead, reliance was placed on TCR beta sequences and their occurrence across donors. A handful of DR-DQ haplotypes were handled as single units for association and clustering because linkage in the cohort was strong. The study profiled the T cell repertoires of 666 subjects by immunosequencing and related them to cytomegalovirus serostatus. An early release that covered some 640 HLA-typed donors contained about 300 gigabases of sequencing data and around 80 million unique TCR sequences. Among the roughly 400 genotyped donors, around 81% belonged to the genetic ancestry cluster associated with self-reported Caucasian donors. Overall study outcomes, separate from this receptor: This cohort had only TCR beta chains sequenced, and the lack of alpha or paired-chain data limited which features could be detected. Because the 87-base-pair reads could not distinguish some IMGT-functional V segments, including TRBV6-2 and TRBV6-3, those segments were excluded. In a later genetic analysis, a missense DCLRE1C variant was associated with V-gene and J-gene trimming of TCR beta chains, and the association was replicated in an independent cohort. In a later genetic analysis, fewer N-insertions in productive TCRs were reported among donors in an Asian-associated ancestry cluster than the approximately 710-donor mean. Several of the top co-occurrence clusters appeared to be linked to parvovirus B19, influenza, CMV and Epstein-Barr virus, according to a later analysis. The classifier was reported to diagnose cytomegalovirus status with high specificity and sensitivity in both the original cohort and the validation cohort. The sequencing pipeline was judged likely to have produced a cluster of highly shared sequence variants as a technical artifact. Strong co-occurrence of HLA alleles, especially DR and DQ, made assigning TCR associations to individual alleles difficult. Because some donors lacked HLA typing at each locus, the association tests relied only on the typed subset. The authors suggested that the approach could potentially be extended to other disease states and immunological phenotypes. In vitro tests confirmed that three of the cytomegalovirus-associated TCR beta chains recognize cytomegalovirus antigens. A later analysis associated 16,951 TCR beta sequences with specific HLA alleles at a false discovery rate of 0.05. In a later analysis, TCR association rates were found to vary across HLA loci, with the most associated TCRs seen for DRB1 alleles and the fewest for HLA-C alleles. Compared with equally common non-associated chains, HLA-associated TCR beta chains in a later analysis were more clonally expanded and had lower generation probabilities. Most TCR sequences were seen in very few donors, while some public TCRs were found in many individuals. In an earlier analysis of over 550 of the donors, most TCR beta V segments were observed in productive rearrangements about 87% or about 30% of the time, broadly matching IMGT annotations. The study gave a list of 150 to 200 TCR beta chains associated with cytomegalovirus. A further reported finding was that TCR beta sequences accurately predicted the HLA-A and HLA-B alleles for most subjects in the first cohort. In a later analysis, most CMV-associated TCR beta chains were found to appear HLA-restricted, with HLA associations seemingly driven largely by CMV exposure. For the cohort, immune exposure information was limited to CMV serostatus. Because counts were too low, more than 15 rarely observed V segments, including chromosome 9 orphons, were left out of the earlier analysis of some 600 of the donors. Correlated functional status among segregating V segments might be attributable to linkage disequilibrium, but an unknown experimental factor could not be ruled out. Sequencing depth was assumed to be roughly uniform across donors in the presence/absence analyses, though that assumption may not hold.

Preparation of the library involved the immunoSEQ multiplex PCR assay. For the multiplex PCR, a mixture combining 60 forward primers for TCR Vbeta segments and 13 reverse primers for TCR Jbeta segments was used. The CDR3 region of rearranged TCR beta genes was amplified from genomic DNA by a multiplex PCR assay. The Illumina HiSeq System was used to sequence the amplified TCR beta libraries as 87-base-pair reads. From the authors' description of their analysis: A later analysis tallied roughly 76 million unique TCR beta chains across the 650 to 750 repertoires, and 10 million to 11 million of those chains were shared by two or more donors. Raw reads were error-corrected and collapsed into unique sequences with a nearest-neighbor algorithm that merged closely related sequences to remove PCR and sequencing errors. Alignment of CDR3 sequences to IMGT reference sequences was used to assign V, D and J gene segments. For a sequence to be retained, a match of at least six nucleotides was required to both a V gene segment and a J gene segment. Rearrangements were classified as productive when the CDR3 lacked stop codons and remained in frame with V and J, and all other rearrangements were classified as non-productive. Following IMGT convention, CDR3 was defined as the stretch from the second conserved V-encoded cysteine up to the conserved J-encoded phenylalanine. The earlier analysis of about 610 of the donors excluded sequences that lacked an unambiguous match to a single V gene segment. In an earlier analysis of 450 to 700 of the donors, V segments were called functional above 56.7% productive rearrangements and were called segregating when the between-donor standard deviation exceeded 5%. A statistical classification framework was built to diagnose cytomegalovirus status from the catalog of TCR beta chain sequences. V and J gene assignment, in a later analysis, came from comparing TCR nucleotide sequences with IMGT/GENE-DB human TR gene sequences. In a later analysis, CDR3 sequences and most-parsimonious VDJ recombination scenarios were assigned using the TCRdist pipeline. In a later analysis, each TCR beta chain was defined by its CDR3 amino acid sequence together with its V-gene family, and reads without a unique V-gene family were excluded. To address suspected cross-contamination and a sequencing artifact, a later analysis removed under 600 highly shared, low-generation-probability nucleotide sequences. In a later analysis, a clonal expansion index for each public chain was calculated from normalized within-repertoire ranks of inferred template counts. Generation probabilities in a later analysis came from a VDJ recombination model fitted to out-of-frame rearrangements, and those results were checked against IGoR. In a later analysis, hypergeometric tests were used to score TCR-TCR, TCR-HLA and TCR-CMV co-occurrence, with a repertoire-size bias correction applied to TCR pairs. In a later analysis, false discovery rates were estimated by permuting HLA or CMV assignments 20 times. A later analysis grouped co-occurring TCRs with DBSCAN, adding TCRdist sequence similarity when clustering within HLA-allele-positive subsets. Co-occurrence clustering excluded repertoires with fewer than 30,000 or more than 120,000 public chains, plus five with anomalous nucleotide sharing. Entries here come from immuneACCESS through TCRdb and include only in-frame sequences with V and J called. Some clones fail to appear in such tables; in the studies checked, an unresolved V gene covers under half of the shortfall, and the cause of the remainder is unknown. For V, J and clone size, that table is used; D and trimming come from the DNA. The sample has fewer than 85,000 clones on record, more than 75% of them singletons. The ten largest clonotypes hold around 10% of the sample.

Inclusive of the bounding cysteine and phenylalanine, the CDR3 is 15 residues long. The sequence is cut down to CDR3 DNA, 45 bases in frame from base 1. CDR1 and CDR2 are drawn from the germline V gene (reference sequence): SEHNR, FQNEAQ. At the junction V is shortened by 7 bases and J by 4 bases; bases outside the gene matches: 7. The cohort consisted of 666 healthy bone marrow donors. All cohort members were sampled while nominally healthy, although unrecorded immune exposures were likely present. The donor was CMV seropositive and belonged to the group of 250 to 300 seropositive cohort members. A peripheral blood sample was collected from each donor, and TCR beta sequencing was performed on peripheral blood mononuclear cells. The Qiagen DNeasy Blood Extraction Kit was used to extract genomic DNA from the blood cell samples.

The origin of this receptor is a male donor in good health and CMV-seropositive. Material: PBMCs. The chain uses TRBV7-9 and TRBJ2-5, with TRBD2 identical over 12 junction bases. CDR3 region: CASTTSGGMIETQYF. The sequenced DNA: TGTGCCAGCACCACTAGCGGGGGGATGATAGAGACCCAGTACTTC.